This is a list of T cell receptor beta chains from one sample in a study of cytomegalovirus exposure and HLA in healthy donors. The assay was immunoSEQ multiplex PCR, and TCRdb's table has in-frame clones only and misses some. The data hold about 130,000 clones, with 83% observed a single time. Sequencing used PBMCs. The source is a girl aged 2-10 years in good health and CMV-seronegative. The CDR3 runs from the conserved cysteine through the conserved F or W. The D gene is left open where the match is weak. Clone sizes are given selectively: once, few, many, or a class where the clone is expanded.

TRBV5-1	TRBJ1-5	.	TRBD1	TGCGCCAGCAGTCGGACAGGGGGAGACAATCAGCCCCAGCATTTT	CASSRTGGDNQPQHF
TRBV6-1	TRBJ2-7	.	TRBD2	TGTGCCGTGAGAGTAGCGGGGGCGGAGCAGTACTTC	CAVRVAGAEQYF
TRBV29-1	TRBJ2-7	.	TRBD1	TGCAGCGTTGAAGTGTTTCAAACAGGGGCCTACGAGCAGTACTTC	CSVEVFQTGAYEQYF
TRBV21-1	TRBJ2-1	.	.	TGTGCCAGCAGCAAAGGGGCAGGGGACTACAATGAGCAGTTCTTC	CASSKGAGDYNEQFF
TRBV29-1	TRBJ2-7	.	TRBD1	TGCAGCGTTCTGACAGGGGGCCCTTCCTACGAGCAGTACTTC	CSVLTGGPSYEQYF
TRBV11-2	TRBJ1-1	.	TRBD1	TGTGCCAGCAGCTTGGAACAGGGGACTGAAGCTTTCTTT	CASSLEQGTEAFF
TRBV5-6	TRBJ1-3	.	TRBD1	TGTGCCAGCAGCGGGGACAGGGGCTCTGGAAACACCATATATTTT	CASSGDRGSGNTIYF
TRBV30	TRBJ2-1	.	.	TGTGCCTGGAGTGGTGTGTACGGTAGCTCCTACAATGAGCAGTTCTTC	CAWSGVYGSSYNEQFF
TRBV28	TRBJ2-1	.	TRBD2	TGTGCCAGCAGTTTTTATCTTGGCGGGAGTGGTGTAGGGAATGAGCAGTTCTTC	CASSFYLGGSGVGNEQFF
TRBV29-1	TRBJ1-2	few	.	TGCATCGGAGGAAGTAACTATGGCTACACCTTC	CIGGSNYGYTF
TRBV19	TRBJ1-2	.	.	TGTGCCAGTAGTATGGACAGCCTCTATGGCTACACCTTC	CASSMDSLYGYTF
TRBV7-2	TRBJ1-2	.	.	TGTGCCAGCAGCTTATCAAAGGTGGGGGGGAACTATGGCTACACCTTC	CASSLSKVGGNYGYTF
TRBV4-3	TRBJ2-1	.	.	TGCGCCAGCAGCCAAGAAGGAGGTCGGGGTTCGGATGAGCAGTTCTTC	CASSQEGGRGSDEQFF
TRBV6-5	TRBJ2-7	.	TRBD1	TGTGCCAGCAGTTACTCGAGGGGGCTGAAAAACGAGCAGTACTTC	CASSYSRGLKNEQYF
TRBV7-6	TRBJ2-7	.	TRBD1	TGTGCCAGCAGCTTAGGGACAGGGGCCGAGCAGTACTTC	CASSLGTGAEQYF
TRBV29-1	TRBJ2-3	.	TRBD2	TGCAGCGTTTGGACTAGCGGGAGAGAGACAGATACGCAGTATTTT	CSVWTSGRETDTQYF
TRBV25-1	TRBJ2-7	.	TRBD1	TGTGCCAGCAGGGGGGGACAGGGGGGGTATCGGCAGTACTTC	CASRGGQGGYRQYF
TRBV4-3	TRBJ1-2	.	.	TGCGCCAGCAGCAAAAAAGCAAGCTATGGCTACACCTTC	CASSKKASYGYTF
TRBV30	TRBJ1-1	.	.	TGTGCCTGGAGGAGTACTGACAGAGGCCAGGGGACTGAAGCTTTCTTT	CAWRSTDRGQGTEAFF
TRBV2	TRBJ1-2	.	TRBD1	TGTGCCAGCTTCTTCCTCAGGGGGGACTATGGCTACACCTTC	CASFFLRGDYGYTF
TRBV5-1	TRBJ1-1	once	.	TGCGCCAGCAGCTTGGACAGGGAGAACACTGAAGCTTTCTTT	CASSLDRENTEAFF
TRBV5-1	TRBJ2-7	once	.	TGCGCCAGCAGCTTGGCCCCCACTCACCTTTCCTACGAGCAGTACTTC	CASSLAPTHLSYEQYF
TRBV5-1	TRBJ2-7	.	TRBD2	TGCGCCAGCAGCTTGGGGACCCTGGGGGGGGCCTACGAGCAGTACTTC	CASSLGTLGGAYEQYF
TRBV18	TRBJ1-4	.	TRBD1	TGTGCCAGCTCGCCCGGGACAGCTAATGAAAAACTGTTTTTT	CASSPGTANEKLFF
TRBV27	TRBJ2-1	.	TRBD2	TGTGCCAGCAGTCCTCGACTAGCGGGAGAGCAGTTCTTC	CASSPRLAGEQFF
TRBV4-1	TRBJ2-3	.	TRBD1	TGCGCCAGCAGCCCGGTGGACAGGGTATGGGCAGATACGCAGTATTTT	CASSPVDRVWADTQYF
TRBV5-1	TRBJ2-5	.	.	TGCGCCAGCAGCACACAGGCGTTGGAGACCCAGTACTTC	CASSTQALETQYF
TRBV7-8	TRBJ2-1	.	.	TGTGCCAGCAGCTTAGCGGGGGGCAATGAGCAGTTCTTC	CASSLAGGNEQFF
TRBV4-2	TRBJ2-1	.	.	TGTGCCAGCAGCCAAGATAGAGTTGATAGCTCCTACAATGAGCAGTTCTTC	CASSQDRVDSSYNEQFF